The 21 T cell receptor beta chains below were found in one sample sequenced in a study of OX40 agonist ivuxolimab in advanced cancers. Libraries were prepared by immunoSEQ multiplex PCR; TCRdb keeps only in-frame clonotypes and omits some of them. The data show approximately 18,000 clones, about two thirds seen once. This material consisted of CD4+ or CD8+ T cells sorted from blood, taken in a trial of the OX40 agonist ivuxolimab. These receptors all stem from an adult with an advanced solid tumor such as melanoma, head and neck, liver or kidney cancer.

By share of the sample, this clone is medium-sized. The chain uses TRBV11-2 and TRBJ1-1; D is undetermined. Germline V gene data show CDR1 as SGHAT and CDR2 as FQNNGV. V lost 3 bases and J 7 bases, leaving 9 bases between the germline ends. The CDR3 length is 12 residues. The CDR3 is CASSFRSVEAFF. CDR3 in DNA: TGTGCCAGCAGCTTTAGGTCCGTTGAAGCTTTCTTT.

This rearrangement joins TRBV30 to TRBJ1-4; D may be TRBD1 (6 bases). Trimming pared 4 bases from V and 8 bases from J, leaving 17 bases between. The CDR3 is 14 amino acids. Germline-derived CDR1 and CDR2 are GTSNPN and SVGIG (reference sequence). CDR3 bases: TGTGCCTGGACCCCGGGGGCTGGCCTAGAAAAACTGTTTTTT. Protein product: CAWTPGAGLEKLFF.

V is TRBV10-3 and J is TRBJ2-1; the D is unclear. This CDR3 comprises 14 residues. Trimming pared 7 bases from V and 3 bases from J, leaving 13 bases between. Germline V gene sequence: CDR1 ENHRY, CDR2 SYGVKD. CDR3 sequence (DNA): TGTGCCATCAAAGGCGACCCAGACTACAATGAGCAGTTCTTC. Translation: CAIKGDPDYNEQFF.

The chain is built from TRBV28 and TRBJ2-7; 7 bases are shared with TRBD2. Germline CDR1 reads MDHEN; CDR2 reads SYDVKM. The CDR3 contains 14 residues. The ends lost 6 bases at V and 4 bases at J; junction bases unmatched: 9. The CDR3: CASRGGGKFYEQYF. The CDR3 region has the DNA TGTGCCAGCAGGGGGGGGGGGAAATTTTACGAGCAGTACTTC.

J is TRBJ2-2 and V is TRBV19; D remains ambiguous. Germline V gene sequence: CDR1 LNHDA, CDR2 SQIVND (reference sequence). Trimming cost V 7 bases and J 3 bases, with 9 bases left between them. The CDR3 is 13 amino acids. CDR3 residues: CASKDFHTGELFF. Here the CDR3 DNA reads TGTGCCAGTAAGGATTTCCACACCGGGGAGCTGTTTTTT.

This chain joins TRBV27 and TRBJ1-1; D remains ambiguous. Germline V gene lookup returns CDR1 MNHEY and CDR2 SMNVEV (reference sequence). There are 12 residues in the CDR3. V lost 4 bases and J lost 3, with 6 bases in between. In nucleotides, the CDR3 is TGTGCCAGCAGTTCGGTCGACACTGAAGCTTTCTTT. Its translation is CASSSVDTEAFF.

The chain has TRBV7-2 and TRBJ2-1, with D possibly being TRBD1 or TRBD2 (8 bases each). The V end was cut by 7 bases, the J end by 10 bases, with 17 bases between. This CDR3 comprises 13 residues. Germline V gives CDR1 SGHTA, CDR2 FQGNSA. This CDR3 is CASTGGTGSEQFF. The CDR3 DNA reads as TGTGCCAGCACGGGAGGGACAGGCAGCGAGCAGTTCTTC. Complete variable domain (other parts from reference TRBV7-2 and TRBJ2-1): GAGVSQSPSNKVTEKGKDVELRCDPISGHTALYWYRQSLGQGLEFLIYFQGNSAPDKSGLPSDRFSAERTGGSVSTLTIQRTQQEDSAVYLCASTGGTGSEQFFGPGTRLTVL.

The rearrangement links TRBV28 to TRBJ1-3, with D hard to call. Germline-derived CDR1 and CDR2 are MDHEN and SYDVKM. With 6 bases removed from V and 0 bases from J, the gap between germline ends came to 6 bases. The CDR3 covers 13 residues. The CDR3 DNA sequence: TGTGCCAGCAGGTACAGCTCTGGAAACACCATATATTTT. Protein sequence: CASRYSSGNTIYF.

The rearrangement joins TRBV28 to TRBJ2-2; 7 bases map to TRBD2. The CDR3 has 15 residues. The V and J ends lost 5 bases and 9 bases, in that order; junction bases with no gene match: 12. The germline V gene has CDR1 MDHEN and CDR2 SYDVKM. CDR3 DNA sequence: TGTGCCAGCAGTCGCGAGCGGGATTGGAACCGGGAGCTGTTTTTT. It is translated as CASSRERDWNRELFF.

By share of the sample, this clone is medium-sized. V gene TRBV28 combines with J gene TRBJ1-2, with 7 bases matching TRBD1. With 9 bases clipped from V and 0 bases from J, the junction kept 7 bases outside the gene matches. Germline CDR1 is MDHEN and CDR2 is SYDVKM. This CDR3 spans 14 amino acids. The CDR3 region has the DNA TGTGCCAGTAACCACGGGACAGCTAACTATGGCTACACCTTC. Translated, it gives CASNHGTANYGYTF.

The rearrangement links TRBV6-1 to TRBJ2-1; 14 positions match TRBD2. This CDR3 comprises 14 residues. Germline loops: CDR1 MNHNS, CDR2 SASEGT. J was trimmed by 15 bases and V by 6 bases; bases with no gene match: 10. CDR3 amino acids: CASRTGTSGSDVFF. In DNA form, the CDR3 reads TGTGCCAGCAGGACGGGGACTAGCGGGAGCGACGTGTTCTTC.

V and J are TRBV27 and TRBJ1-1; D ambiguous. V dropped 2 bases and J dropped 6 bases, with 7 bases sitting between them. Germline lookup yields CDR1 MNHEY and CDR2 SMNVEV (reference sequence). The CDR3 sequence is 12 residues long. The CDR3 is CASSLLGAEAFF. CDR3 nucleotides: TGTGCCAGCAGTTTACTAGGAGCTGAAGCTTTCTTT.

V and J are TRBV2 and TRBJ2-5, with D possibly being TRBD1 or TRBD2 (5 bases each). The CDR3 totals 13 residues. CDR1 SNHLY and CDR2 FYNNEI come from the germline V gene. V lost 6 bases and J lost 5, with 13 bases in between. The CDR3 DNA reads TGTGCCAGCAGCCCCGGGGCTAGGGAGACCCAGTACTTC. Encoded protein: CASSPGARETQYF.

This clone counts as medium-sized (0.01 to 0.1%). CDR3 DNA sequence: TGTGCCAGCAGTTTAGGATTATCTGAAGCTTTCTTT. Its translation is CASSLGLSEAFF. The genes are TRBV28 and TRBJ1-1; D gene ambiguous. V lost 2 bases and J lost 6, with 7 bases in between. This CDR3 is 12 amino acids long. Germline loops: CDR1 MDHEN, CDR2 SYDVKM.

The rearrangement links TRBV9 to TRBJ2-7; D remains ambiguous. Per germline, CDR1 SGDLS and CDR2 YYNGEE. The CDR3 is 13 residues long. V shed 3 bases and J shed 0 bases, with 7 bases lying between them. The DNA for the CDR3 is TGTGCCAGCAGCGAGGATAGCTCCTACGAGCAGTACTTC. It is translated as CASSEDSSYEQYF.

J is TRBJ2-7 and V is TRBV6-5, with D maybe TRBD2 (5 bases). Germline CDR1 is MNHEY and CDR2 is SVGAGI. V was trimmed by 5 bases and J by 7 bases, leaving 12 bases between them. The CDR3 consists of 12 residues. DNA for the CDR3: TGTGCCAGCAGTAGCGGTGCCTTGGAGCAGTACTTC. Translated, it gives CASSSGALEQYF.

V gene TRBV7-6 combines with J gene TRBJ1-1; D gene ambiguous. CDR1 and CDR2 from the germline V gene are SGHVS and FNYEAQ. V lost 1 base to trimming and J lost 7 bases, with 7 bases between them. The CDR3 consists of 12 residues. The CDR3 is CASSLGRDEAFF. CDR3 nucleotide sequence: TGTGCCAGCAGCTTAGGCCGTGATGAAGCTTTCTTT.

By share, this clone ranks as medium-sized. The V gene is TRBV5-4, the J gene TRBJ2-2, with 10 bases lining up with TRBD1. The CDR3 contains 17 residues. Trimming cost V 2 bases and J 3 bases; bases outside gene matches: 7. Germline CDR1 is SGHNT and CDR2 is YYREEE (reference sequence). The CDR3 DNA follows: TGTGCCAGCAGCTTATGGGACAGGGGTGAGGACACCGGGGAGCTGTTTTTT. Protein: CASSLWDRGEDTGELFF.

As DNA, the CDR3 is TGTGCCAGCAGCAAAGGAGGGGGACAGGGGTACTACGAGCAGTACTTC. It specifies CASSKGGGQGYYEQYF. The rearrangement joins TRBV21-1 to TRBJ2-7; the table's TRBD1 call for D was not verified on the DNA. TRBV21-1 is a documented pseudogene. The CDR3 covers 16 residues.

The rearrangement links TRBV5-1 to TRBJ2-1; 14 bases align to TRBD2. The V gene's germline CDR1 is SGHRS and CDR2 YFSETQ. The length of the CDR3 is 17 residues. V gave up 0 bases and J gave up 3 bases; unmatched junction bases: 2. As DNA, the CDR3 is TGCGCCAGCAGCTTGGTGGGACTAGCGGGAGTCTACAATGAGCAGTTCTTC. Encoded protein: CASSLVGLAGVYNEQFF.

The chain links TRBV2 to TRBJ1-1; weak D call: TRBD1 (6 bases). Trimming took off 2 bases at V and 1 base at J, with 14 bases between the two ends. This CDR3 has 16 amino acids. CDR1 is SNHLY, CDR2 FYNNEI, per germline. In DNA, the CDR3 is TGTGCCAGCAGTGAATATACAGGGAGGGAGAACACTGAAGCTTTCTTT. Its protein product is CASSEYTGRENTEAFF.